These 5 T cell receptor beta chains came from one sample sequenced in a study of T-cell memory formation after mild COVID-19. TCRdb ran MiXCR on the 5' RACE reads and lists one entry per CDR3 protein. The sample includes a few hundred thousand distinct CDR3 sequences, around 21% of them seen just once. Source material: PBMCs or a T cell subset sorted from them (not recorded which). The origin of the receptors is an adult woman who had mild COVID-19 (a few samples of this study predate the infection). Cell type and time point are not known.

This rearrangement joins TRBV7-8 to TRBJ2-7; a weak D match, TRBD2 (6 bases). The length of the CDR3 is 12 residues. Trimming pared 2 bases from V and 7 bases from J, leaving 9 bases between. Germline assignment: CDR1 SGHVS and CDR2 FQNEAQ. The CDR3 DNA is TGTGCCAGCAGCTTAATGGCGGGAGAGCAGTACTTC. This sequence encodes CASSLMAGEQYF.

The V gene is TRBV28, the J gene TRBJ2-1; tentatively, D is TRBD1 or TRBD2 (5 bases each). The ends were cut back, 7 bases at V and 3 bases at J, with 10 bases in the middle. The CDR3 sequence is 13 residues long. Germline CDR1 reads MDHEN; CDR2 reads SYDVKM. CDR3 residues: CASTGLYYNEQFF. CDR3 bases: TGTGCCAGCACGGGGCTATACTACAATGAGCAGTTCTTC.

The genes are TRBV7-2 and TRBJ1-1; D not resolved. The V and J ends lost 10 bases and 3 bases respectively, with 12 bases between them. The CDR3 sequence is 12 residues long. CDR1 and CDR2 from the germline V gene are SGHTA and FQGNSA. The CDR3 here is CANGEAYTEAFF. DNA of the CDR3: TGTGCCAATGGGGAGGCGTACACTGAAGCTTTCTTT.

This clonotype was seen only a few times. The rearrangement links TRBV12-3 or TRBV12-4 to TRBJ2-3; D unclear. This CDR3 has 14 amino acids. The germline V and J ends were trimmed by 4 bases and 5 bases, with 13 bases remaining between them. The CDR3 here is CASSSDRAEDTQYF. The CDR3 nucleotides read TGTGCCAGCAGTTCGGACCGGGCAGAAGATACGCAGTATTTT.

This clonotype was seen a handful of times. The V gene is TRBV11-2, the J gene TRBJ2-3; 11 bases align to TRBD2. V lost 0 bases and J lost 6; bases outside the gene matches: 2. Germline CDR1 reads SGHAT; CDR2 reads FQNNGV. This CDR3 region has 15 residues. In DNA form, the CDR3 reads TGTGCCAGCAGCTTAGAACTAGCGGGAGCGGATACGCAGTATTTT. Translation gives CASSLELAGADTQYF.